Each of the 9 T cell receptor beta chains below was sequenced from the same sample in a study of blood T cell repertoires in COVID-19 (dated by TCRdb to the early 2020s). Library creation used the immunoSEQ multiplex PCR assay. In TCRdb, the immuneACCESS table is reduced to in-frame sequences with V and J assigned. These tables do not hold every clone; where another copy was compared, an unresolved V gene accounts for under half, and the others remain unexplained. The sample table contains around 300,000 clones; only one count was recorded for 75% to 90% of them. The top ten hold less than 2% of the sample. The sequenced sample was PBMCs or T cells enriched from blood (not recorded which). Receptors originate from a woman between 35 and 50 years old who had recovered from COVID-19.

The J gene is TRBJ1-5, the V gene TRBV7-2; 7 bases line up with TRBD1. With 7 bases clipped from V and 5 bases from J, the junction kept 5 bases outside the gene matches. Germline V CDR1 and CDR2: SGHTA, FQGNSA. The CDR3 loop spans 13 amino acids. The CDR3 here is CASTYDRDQPQHF. The CDR3 DNA sequence: TGTGCCAGCACCTATGACAGGGATCAGCCCCAGCATTTT.

The rearrangement joins TRBV4-1 to TRBJ1-1, with D hard to call. The CDR3 covers 14 residues. The germline gives CDR1 MGHRA, CDR2 YSYEKL. V was pared by 2 bases and J by 1 base, with 8 bases between. CDR3: CASSQYLPNTEAFF. The CDR3 coding sequence is TGCGCCAGCAGCCAATATCTCCCGAACACTGAAGCTTTCTTT.

V gene TRBV19 combines with J gene TRBJ1-1, with TRBD1 matching 8 bases. Germline V CDR1 and CDR2: LNHDA, SQIVND (reference sequence). The CDR3 consists of 13 residues. J was trimmed by 5 bases and V by 10 bases; bases with no gene match: 9. As DNA, the CDR3 is TGTGCCACGAAGCAACAGGGGGTGACTGAAGCTTTCTTT. This gives the protein CATKQQGVTEAFF.

This chain connects TRBV9 to TRBJ2-7, with D possibly matching TRBD1 (5 bases). CDR1 is SGDLS and CDR2 is YYNGEE in the germline V gene. V shed 0 bases and J shed 3 bases, with 10 bases lying between them. This CDR3 has 14 amino acids. The CDR3 is CASSVAPGNYEQYF. CDR3 sequence (DNA): TGTGCCAGCAGCGTAGCTCCAGGGAACTACGAGCAGTACTTC. Together with reference TRBV9 and TRBJ2-7, the CDR3 gives the full variable domain: DSGVTQTPKHLITATGQRVTLRCSPRSGDLSVYWYQQSLDQGLQFLIQYYNGEERAKGNILERFSAQQFPDLHSELNLSSLELGDSALYFCASSVAPGNYEQYFGPGTRLTVT.

The chain uses TRBV4-1 and TRBJ1-5; D uncertain. Germline CDR1 MGHRA, CDR2 YSYEKL. Trimming cost V 2 bases and J 1 base, with 9 bases left between them. This CDR3 comprises 15 residues. CDR3 coding DNA: TGCGCCAGCAGCCAATCTACAGTGAGCAATCAGCCCCAGCATTTT. This translates into CASSQSTVSNQPQHF.

Points on this clone: This specimen includes other DNA sequences encoding the same CDR3. The chain joins TRBV9 to TRBJ1-2; perhaps TRBD1 as D (5 bases). Germline CDR1 is SGDLS and CDR2 is YYNGEE. V was pared by 4 bases and J by 2 bases, with 12 bases between. The CDR3 has 14 residues. CDR3 protein: CASSPRDSNYGYTF. CDR3 sequence (DNA): TGTGCCAGCAGCCCCCGGGACTCAAACTATGGCTACACCTTC.

This clone appeared a single time. This chain uses TRBV5-1 with TRBJ1-2; weak D call: TRBD1 (5 bases). Germline lookup yields CDR1 SGHRS and CDR2 YFSETQ. Trimming shortened V by 5 bases and J by 3 bases, and 14 bases separated the two germline ends. CDR3 length: 14 residues. The CDR3 bases are TGCGCCAGCAGTTTTGGGAAACAGGACTATGGCTACACCTTC. Protein sequence: CASSFGKQDYGYTF.

On this clone: At one end, the junction sequence differs from germline, possibly due to a read error. V and J are TRBV4-3 and TRBJ1-2, with 8 positions matching TRBD1. Germline V gene sequence: CDR1 LGHNA, CDR2 YSLEER. This CDR3 contains 15 residues. Here the CDR3 reads CASSEDPGGNYGYTF. The CDR3 DNA is TGCGCCAGCAGCGAAGACCCAGGGGGCAACTATGGCTACACCTTC.

The genes are TRBV2 and TRBJ2-7; TRBD1 aligns across 10 bases. The germline gives CDR1 SNHLY, CDR2 FYNNEI. This CDR3 has 18 residues. V was clipped by 2 bases and J by 6 bases; unmatched bases: 16. The CDR3 bases are TGTGCCAGCAGTGAAATTAAGGGTTCGGGACAGGGGAGTTCCGAGCAGTACTTC. Its protein product is CASSEIKGSGQGSSEQYF.